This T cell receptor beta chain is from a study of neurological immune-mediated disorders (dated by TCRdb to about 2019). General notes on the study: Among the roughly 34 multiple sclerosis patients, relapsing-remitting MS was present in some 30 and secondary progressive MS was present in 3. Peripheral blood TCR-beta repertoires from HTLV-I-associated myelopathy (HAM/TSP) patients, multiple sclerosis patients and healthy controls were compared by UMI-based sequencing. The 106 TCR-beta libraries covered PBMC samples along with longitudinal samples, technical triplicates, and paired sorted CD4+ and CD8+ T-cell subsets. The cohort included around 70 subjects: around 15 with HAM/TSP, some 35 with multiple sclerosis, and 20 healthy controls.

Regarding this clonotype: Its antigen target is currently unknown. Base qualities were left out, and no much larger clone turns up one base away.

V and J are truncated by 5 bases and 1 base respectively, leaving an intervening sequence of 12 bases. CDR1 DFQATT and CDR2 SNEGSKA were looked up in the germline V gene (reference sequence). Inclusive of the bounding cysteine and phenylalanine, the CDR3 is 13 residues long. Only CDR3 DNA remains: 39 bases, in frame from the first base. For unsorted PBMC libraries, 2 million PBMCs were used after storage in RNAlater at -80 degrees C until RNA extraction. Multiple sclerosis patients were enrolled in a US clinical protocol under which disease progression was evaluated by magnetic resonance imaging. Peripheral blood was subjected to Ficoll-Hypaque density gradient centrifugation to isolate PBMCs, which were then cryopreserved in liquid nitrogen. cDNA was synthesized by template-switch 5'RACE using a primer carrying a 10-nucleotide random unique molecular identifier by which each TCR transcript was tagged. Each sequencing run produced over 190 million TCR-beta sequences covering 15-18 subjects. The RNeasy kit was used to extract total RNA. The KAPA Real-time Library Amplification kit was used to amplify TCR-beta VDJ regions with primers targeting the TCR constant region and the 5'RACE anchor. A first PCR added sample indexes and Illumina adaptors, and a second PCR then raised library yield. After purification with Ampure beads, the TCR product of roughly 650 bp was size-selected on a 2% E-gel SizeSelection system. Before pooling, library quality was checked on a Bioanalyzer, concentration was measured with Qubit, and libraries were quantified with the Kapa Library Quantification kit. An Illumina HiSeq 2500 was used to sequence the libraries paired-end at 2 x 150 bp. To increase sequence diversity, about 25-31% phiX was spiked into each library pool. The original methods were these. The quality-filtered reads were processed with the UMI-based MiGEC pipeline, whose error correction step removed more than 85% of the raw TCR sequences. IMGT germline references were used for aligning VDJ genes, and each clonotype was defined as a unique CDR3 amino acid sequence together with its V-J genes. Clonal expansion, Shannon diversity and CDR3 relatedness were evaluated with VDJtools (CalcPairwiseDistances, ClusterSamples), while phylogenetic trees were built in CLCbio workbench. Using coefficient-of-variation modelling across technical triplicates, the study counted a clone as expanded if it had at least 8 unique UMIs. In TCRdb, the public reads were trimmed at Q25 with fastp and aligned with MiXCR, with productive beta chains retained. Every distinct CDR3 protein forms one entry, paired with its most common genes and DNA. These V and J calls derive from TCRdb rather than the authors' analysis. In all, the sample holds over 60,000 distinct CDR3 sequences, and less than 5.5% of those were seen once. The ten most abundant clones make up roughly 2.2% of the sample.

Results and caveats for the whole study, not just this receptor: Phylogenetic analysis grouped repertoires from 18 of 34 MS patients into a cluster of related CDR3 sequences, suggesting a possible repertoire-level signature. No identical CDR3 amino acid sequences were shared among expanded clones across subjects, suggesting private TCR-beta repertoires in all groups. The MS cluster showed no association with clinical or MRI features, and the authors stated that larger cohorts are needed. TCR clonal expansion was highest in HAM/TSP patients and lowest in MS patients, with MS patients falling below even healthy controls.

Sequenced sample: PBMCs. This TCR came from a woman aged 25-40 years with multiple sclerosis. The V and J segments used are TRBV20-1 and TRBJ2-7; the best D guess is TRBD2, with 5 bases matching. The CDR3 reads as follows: CSARRTDSYEQYF. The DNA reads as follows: TGCAGTGCTCGCAGGACTGATTCCTACGAGCAGTACTTC.